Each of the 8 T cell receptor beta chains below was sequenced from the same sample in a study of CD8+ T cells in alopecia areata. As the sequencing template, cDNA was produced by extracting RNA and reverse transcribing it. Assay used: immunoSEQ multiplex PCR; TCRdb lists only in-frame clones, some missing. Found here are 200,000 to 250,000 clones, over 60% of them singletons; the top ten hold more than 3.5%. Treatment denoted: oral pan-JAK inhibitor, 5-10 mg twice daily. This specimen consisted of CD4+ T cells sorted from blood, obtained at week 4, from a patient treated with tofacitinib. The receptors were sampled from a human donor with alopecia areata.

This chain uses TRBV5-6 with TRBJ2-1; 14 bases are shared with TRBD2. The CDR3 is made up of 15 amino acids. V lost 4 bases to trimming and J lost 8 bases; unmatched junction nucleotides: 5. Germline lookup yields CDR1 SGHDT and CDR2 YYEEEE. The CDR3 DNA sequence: TGTGCCAGCAGCCTGACTAGCGGGGGGGCCGATGAGCAGTTCTTC. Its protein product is CASSLTSGGADEQFF.

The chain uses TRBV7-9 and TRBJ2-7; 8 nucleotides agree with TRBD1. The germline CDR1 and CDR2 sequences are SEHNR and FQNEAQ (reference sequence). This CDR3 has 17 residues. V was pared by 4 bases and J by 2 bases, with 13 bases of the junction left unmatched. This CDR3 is CASSSRTGRHGTYEQYF. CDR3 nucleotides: TGTGCCAGCAGCTCCCGGACAGGGAGGCATGGGACCTACGAGCAGTACTTC.

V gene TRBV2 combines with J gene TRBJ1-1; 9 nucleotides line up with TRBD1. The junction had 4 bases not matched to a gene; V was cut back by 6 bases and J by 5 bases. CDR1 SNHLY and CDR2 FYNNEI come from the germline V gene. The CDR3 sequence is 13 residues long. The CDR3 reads CASSRTGETEAFF. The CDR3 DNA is TGTGCCAGCAGCAGGACAGGGGAAACTGAAGCTTTCTTT.

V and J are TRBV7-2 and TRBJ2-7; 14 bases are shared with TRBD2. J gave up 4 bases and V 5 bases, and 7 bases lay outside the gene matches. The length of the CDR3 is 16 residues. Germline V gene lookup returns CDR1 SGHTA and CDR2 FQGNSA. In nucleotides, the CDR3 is TGTGCCAGCAGCCAGAGACTAGCGGGGGGGCATTACGAGCAGTACTTC. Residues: CASSQRLAGGHYEQYF.

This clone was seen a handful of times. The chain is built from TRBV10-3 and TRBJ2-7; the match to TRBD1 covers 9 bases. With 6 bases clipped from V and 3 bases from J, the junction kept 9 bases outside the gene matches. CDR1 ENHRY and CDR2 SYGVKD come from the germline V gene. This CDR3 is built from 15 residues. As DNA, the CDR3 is TGTGCCATCAGGGTACGGGGACAGGGAAGCTACGAGCAGTACTTC. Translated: CAIRVRGQGSYEQYF.

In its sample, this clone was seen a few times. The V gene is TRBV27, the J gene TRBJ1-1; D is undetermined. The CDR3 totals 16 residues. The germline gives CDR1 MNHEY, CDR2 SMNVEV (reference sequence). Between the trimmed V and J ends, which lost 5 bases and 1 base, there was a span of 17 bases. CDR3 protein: CASSPVFWAGNTEAFF. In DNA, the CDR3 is TGTGCCAGCAGTCCCGTATTTTGGGCGGGGAACACTGAAGCTTTCTTT.

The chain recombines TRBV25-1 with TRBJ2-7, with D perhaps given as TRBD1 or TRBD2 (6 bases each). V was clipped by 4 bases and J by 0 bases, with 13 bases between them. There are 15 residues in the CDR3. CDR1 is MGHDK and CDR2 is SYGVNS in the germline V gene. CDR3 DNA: TGTGCCAGCAGTGGCGGGACATTAGTCTCCTACGAGCAGTACTTC. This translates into CASSGGTLVSYEQYF.

CDR3: CASSPRVSNTEAFF. The CDR3 bases are TGCGCCAGCAGCCCCAGGGTTTCGAACACTGAAGCTTTCTTT. The V gene is TRBV5-1, the J gene TRBJ1-1; TRBD1 might be the D (5 bases). The V end lost 4 bases, the J end lost 1 base, and 11 bases lay between the germline ends. CDR1 is SGHRS and CDR2 is YFSETQ in the germline V gene. This CDR3 is built from 14 residues.